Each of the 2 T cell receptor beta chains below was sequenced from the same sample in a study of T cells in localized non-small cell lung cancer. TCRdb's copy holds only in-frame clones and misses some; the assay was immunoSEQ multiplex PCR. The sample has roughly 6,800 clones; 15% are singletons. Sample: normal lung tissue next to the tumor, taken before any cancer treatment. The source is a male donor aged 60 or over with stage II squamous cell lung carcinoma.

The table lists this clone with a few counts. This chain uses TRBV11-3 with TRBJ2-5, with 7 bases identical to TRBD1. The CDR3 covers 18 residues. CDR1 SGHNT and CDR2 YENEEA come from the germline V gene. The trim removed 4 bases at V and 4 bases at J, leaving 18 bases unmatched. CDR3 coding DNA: TGTGCCAGCAGCTACAACCAAAGTAGGGGGCCACAGGGAGAGACCCAGTACTTC. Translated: CASSYNQSRGPQGETQYF.

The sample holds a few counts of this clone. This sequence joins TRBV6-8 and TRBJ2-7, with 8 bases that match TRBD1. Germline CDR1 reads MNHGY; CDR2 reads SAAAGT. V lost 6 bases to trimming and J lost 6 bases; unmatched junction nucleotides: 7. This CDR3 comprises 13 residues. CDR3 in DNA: TGTGCCAGCAGACCAGGACAGGGCAGCGAGCAGTACTTC. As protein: CASRPGQGSEQYF.